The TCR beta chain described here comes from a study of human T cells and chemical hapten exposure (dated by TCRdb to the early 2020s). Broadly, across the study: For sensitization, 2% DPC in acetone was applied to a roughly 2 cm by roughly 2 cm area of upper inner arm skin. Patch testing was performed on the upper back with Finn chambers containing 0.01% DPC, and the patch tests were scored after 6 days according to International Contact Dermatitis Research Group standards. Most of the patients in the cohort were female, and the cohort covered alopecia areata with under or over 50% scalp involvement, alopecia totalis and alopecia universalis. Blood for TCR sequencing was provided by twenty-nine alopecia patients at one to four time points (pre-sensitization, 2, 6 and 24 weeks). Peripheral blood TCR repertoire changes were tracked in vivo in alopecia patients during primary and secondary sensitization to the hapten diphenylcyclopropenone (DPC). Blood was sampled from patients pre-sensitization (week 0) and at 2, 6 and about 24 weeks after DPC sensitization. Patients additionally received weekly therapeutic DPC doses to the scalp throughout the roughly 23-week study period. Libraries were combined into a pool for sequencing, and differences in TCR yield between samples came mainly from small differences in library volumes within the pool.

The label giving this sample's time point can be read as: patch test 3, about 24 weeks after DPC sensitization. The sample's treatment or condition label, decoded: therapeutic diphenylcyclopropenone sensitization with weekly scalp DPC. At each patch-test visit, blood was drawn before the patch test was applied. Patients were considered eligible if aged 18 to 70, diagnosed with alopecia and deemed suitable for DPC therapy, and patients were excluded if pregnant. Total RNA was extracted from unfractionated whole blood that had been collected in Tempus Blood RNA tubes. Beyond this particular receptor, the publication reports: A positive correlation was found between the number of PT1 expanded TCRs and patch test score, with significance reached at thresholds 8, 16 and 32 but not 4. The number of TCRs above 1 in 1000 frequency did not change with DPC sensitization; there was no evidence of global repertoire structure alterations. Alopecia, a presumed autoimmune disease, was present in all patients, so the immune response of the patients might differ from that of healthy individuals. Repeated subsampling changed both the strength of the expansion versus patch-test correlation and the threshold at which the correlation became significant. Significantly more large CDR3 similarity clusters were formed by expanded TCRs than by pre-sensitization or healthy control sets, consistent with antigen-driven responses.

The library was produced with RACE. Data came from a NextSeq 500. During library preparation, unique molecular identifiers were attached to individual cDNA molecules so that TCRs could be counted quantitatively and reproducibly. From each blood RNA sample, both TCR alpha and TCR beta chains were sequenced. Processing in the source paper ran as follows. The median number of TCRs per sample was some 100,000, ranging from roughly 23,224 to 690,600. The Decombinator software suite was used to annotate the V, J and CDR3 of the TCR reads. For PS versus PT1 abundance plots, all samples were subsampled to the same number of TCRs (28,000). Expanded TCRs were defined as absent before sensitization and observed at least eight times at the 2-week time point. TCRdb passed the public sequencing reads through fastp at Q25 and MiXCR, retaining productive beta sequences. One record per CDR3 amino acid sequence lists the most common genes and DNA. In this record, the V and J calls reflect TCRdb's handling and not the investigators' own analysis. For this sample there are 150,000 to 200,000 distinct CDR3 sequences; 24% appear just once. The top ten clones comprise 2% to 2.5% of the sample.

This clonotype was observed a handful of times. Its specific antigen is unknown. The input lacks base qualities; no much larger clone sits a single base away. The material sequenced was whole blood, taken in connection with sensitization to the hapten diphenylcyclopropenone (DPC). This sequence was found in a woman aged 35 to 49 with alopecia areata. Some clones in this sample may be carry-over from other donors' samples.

The CDR3 protein: CASSLIGKVEANVLTF. The DNA sequence follows: TGTGCCAGCAGCTTGATTGGGAAAGTTGAGGCCAACGTCCTGACTTTC. In this chain, TRBV5-6 is recombined with TRBJ2-6; no D gene can be assigned with confidence. Spanning cysteine to phenylalanine, the CDR3 consists of 16 amino acids. The sequence is cut down to CDR3 DNA, 48 bases in frame from base 1. V and J are truncated by 1 base and 6 bases respectively, leaving an intervening sequence of 14 bases. Per the germline V gene, SGHDT is the CDR1 and YYEEEE is the CDR2.